This TCR beta chain was retrieved from a study of blood T cell repertoires in COVID-19. Study-level information: The study drew acute and convalescent COVID-19 samples from the United States, Italy and Spain. PBMCs, B-cell-depleted T cells, or T cells provided the cDNA or gDNA that made up the material.

Germline lookup yields CDR1 SGDLS and CDR2 YYNGEE. The CDR3 contains 16 residues. V dropped 0 bases and J dropped 5; count of bases not matched to a gene: 7. Profiling relied on immunoSEQ multiplex PCR, and the TCRdb table lists in-frame clones only, not all of them. Altogether 200,000 to 250,000 clones are present, about 86% being singletons, with the ten largest covering about 3%. The chain couples TRBV9 to TRBJ2-1; 8 bases are shared with TRBD2. The TCR sequence derives from a woman in her thirties who had recovered from COVID-19. The sample comprised peripheral blood. The CDR3 reads CASSVVPAGANNEQFF. The DNA for the CDR3 is TGTGCCAGCAGCGTAGTTCCAGCGGGGGCCAACAATGAGCAGTTCTTC.